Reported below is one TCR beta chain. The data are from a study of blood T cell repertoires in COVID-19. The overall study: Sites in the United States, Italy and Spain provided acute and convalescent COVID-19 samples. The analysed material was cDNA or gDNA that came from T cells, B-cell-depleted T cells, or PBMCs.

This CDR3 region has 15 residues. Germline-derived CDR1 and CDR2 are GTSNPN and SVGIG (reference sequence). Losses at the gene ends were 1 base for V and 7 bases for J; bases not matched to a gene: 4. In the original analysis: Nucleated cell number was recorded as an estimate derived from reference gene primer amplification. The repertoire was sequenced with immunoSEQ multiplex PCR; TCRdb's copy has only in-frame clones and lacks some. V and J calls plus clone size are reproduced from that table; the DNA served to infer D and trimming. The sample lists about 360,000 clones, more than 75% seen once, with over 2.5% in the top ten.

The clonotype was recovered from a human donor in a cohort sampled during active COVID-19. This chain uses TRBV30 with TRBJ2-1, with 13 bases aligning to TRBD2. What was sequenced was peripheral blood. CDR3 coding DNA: TGTGCCTGGAGTGCCGGACTAGCGGGAGTAAATGAGCAGTTCTTC. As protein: CAWSAGLAGVNEQFF.